This T cell receptor beta chain was profiled in a study of T-cell reconstitution after alpha-beta-depleted transplantation in children. Study-wide results and caveats: Fresh T-cell production supplied most of the T-cell counts and diversity seen one year after transplant.

V lost 2 bases to trimming and J lost 7 bases; unmatched junction nucleotides: 3. The germline CDR1 and CDR2 sequences are DFQATT and SNEGSKA (reference sequence). The CDR3 spans 14 residues. Molecular barcoding with unique molecular identifiers was used for the TCRbeta library. A single record per CDR3 protein comes from TCRdb applying MiXCR to the PCR reads. The profile shows around 580,000 distinct CDR3 sequences, more than 20% of them singletons. This clonotype has a handful of counts. Its antigen is unidentified. This specimen was PBMCs, taken before TCRalphabeta/CD19-depleted stem cell transplant. The chain carries TRBV20-1 and TRBJ1-6, with 9 bases aligning to TRBD1. The receptor was derived from a boy in the first two years of life with Wiskott-Aldrich syndrome, due to receive a stem cell transplant. The CDR3 DNA reads TGCAGTGCTAGATTCACAGGGGGCAATTCACCCCTCCACTTT. This encodes CSARFTGGNSPLHF.